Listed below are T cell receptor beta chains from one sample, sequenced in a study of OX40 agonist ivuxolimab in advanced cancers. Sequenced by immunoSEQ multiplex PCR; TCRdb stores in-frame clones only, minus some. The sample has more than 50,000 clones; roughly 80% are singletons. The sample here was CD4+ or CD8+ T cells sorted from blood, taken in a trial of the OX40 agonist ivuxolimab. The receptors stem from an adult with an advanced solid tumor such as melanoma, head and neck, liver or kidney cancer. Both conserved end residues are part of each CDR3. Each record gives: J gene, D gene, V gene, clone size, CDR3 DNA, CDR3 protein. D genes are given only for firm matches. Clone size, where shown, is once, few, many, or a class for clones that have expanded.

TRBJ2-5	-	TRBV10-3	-	TGTGCCATCAGTGACGGGTCGGAGACCCAGTACTTC	CAISDGSETQYF
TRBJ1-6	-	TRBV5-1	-	TGCGCCAGCAGCTTAAATGCCCAGGGTTCCCCCCTCCACTTT	CASSLNAQGSPLHF
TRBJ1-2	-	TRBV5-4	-	TGTGCCAGCACGGACACTTACAGGGCTATGGATGGCTACACCTTC	CASTDTYRAMDGYTF
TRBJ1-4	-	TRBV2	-	TGTGCCAGCAGTGCTGGGTGGGGTGAAAAACTGTTTTTT	CASSAGWGEKLFF
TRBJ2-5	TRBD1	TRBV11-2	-	TGTGCCAGCAGCCCCCGGACAGGGAGCCAAGAGACCCAGTACTTC	CASSPRTGSQETQYF
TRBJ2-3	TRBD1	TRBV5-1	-	TGCGCCAGCAGCTTTGGTCACAGGGGGCCGGATACGCAGTATTTT	CASSFGHRGPDTQYF
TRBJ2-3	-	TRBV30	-	TGTGCCTGGAGTACAGATACGCAGTATTTT	CAWSTDTQYF
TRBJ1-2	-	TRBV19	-	TGTGCCAGTAATGGGCCATCGGTTGGGGCGGACTATGGCTACACCTTC	CASNGPSVGADYGYTF
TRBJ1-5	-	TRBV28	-	TGTGCCAGCACCTCTGAGGGGTGGTCCCAGCCCCAGCATTTT	CASTSEGWSQPQHF
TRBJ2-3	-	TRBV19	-	TGTGCCAGTAGTTACATCGGACTCCGGGACACGGACACAGATACGCAGTATTTT	CASSYIGLRDTDTDTQYF
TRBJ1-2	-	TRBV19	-	TGTGCCAGTAGAGTAGACGGGGGCAACTATGGCTACACCTTC	CASRVDGGNYGYTF
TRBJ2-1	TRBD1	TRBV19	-	TGTGCCAGTACCACAGACAGGGGGATAGGCTACAATGAGCAGTTCTTC	CASTTDRGIGYNEQFF
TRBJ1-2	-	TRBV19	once	TGTGCCAGTAATGCTGTCTGGGGGGAATTTGTCTATGGCTACACCTTC	CASNAVWGEFVYGYTF
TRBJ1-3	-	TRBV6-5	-	TGTGCCAGCAGCGAGGGGCGCTCTGGAAACACCATATATTTT	CASSEGRSGNTIYF
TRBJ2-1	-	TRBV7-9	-	TGTGCCAGCAGCCAGTCGGGGGGCAGGGAGGCTGAGCAGTTCTTC	CASSQSGGREAEQFF